Below are 27 T cell receptor beta chains sequenced from a single sample in a study of human T cells and chemical hapten exposure. MiXCR was run by TCRdb on the RACE reads, yielding one entry per CDR3 protein. The sample yields more than 80,000 distinct CDR3 sequences, 6% to 9% seen once. Noted time point: patch test 1, 2 weeks after DPC sensitization. Treatment meaning: therapeutic diphenylcyclopropenone sensitization with weekly scalp DPC. Sequencing used whole blood, obtained in connection with sensitization to the hapten diphenylcyclopropenone (DPC). All receptors come from a woman aged 25 to 39 with alopecia areata. Some clones in this sample may be carry-over from other donors' samples.

The rearrangement uses TRBV5-1 and TRBJ1-1, with a tentative D call TRBD1 (5 bases). V lost 0 bases and J lost 3, with 18 bases in between. This CDR3 has 17 residues. Germline V gene lookup returns CDR1 SGHRS and CDR2 YFSETQ. Written as DNA, the CDR3 is TGCGCCAGCAGCTTGGCCAGGGCAGGGTCGGGGTACACTGAAGCTTTCTTT. Protein: CASSLARAGSGYTEAFF.

This rearrangement joins TRBV30 to TRBJ1-5; D not certain. This CDR3 is 14 amino acids long. V was clipped by 0 bases and J by 0 bases, with 6 bases between them. Germline CDR1 and CDR2: GTSNPN and SVGIG (reference sequence). DNA of the CDR3: TGTGCCTGGAGTGTACTGGGTAGCAATCAGCCCCAGCATTTT. Translated, it gives CAWSVLGSNQPQHF.

This clonotype occurred many times. The rearrangement joins TRBV7-9 to TRBJ2-5; a weak D match, TRBD2 (7 bases). The ends were cut back, 5 bases at V and 4 bases at J, with 14 bases in the middle. The CDR3 runs to 14 residues. Germline loops: CDR1 SEHNR, CDR2 FQNEAQ (reference sequence). CDR3 nucleotide sequence: TGTGCCAGCAGCGAACAGGGAGGGGGAGAGACCCAGTACTTC. It translates to CASSEQGGGETQYF.

This clonotype came up many times. This chain joins TRBV20-1 and TRBJ1-1, with 8 bases fitting TRBD1. Germline values: CDR1 DFQATT, CDR2 SNEGSKA (reference sequence). The CDR3 sequence is 14 residues long. V lost 6 bases, J lost 7 bases, and 13 bases stayed unmatched. The chain's CDR3 is CSAPTTGGRSEAFF. The CDR3 DNA follows: TGCAGTGCGCCGACCACAGGGGGAAGGAGTGAAGCTTTCTTT.

The chain couples TRBV19 to TRBJ2-5; 12 positions agree with TRBD1. There are 16 residues in the CDR3. Losses at the gene ends were 4 bases for V and 5 bases for J; bases not matched to a gene: 8. Germline values: CDR1 LNHDA, CDR2 SQIVND (reference sequence). The CDR3 sequence: CASSTLGQGAAETQYF. The CDR3 DNA sequence: TGTGCCAGTAGTACCCTGGGACAGGGGGCTGCGGAGACCCAGTACTTC. Combining the CDR3 with reference TRBV19 and TRBJ2-5 gives the whole variable domain DGGITQSPKYLFRKEGQNVTLSCEQNLNHDAMYWYRQDPGQGLRLIYYSQIVNDFQKGDIAEGYSVSREKKESFPLTVTSAQKNPTAFYLCASSTLGQGAAETQYFGPGTRLLVL.

In this sample, this clonotype turned up many times. This chain uses TRBV20-1 with TRBJ1-6, with TRBD1 matching 7 bases. The CDR3 totals 15 residues. Germline CDR1 and CDR2: DFQATT and SNEGSKA (reference sequence). The junction had 6 bases not matched to a gene; V was cut back by 3 bases and J by 4 bases. The CDR3 spells CSARTGQSYNSPLHF. CDR3 in DNA: TGCAGTGCTAGGACGGGACAGTCATATAATTCACCCCTCCACTTT.

This clonotype showed up many times. The rearrangement joins TRBV5-6 to TRBJ1-1; possibly TRBD1 for D (5 bases). CDR3 length equals 16 residues. Between the trimmed V and J ends, which lost 0 bases and 1 base, there was a span of 13 bases. Germline values: CDR1 SGHDT, CDR2 YYEEEE. This chain's CDR3 is CASSLVGARSNTEAFF. CDR3 in DNA: TGTGCCAGCAGCTTGGTCGGGGCACGGTCGAACACTGAAGCTTTCTTT.

This clonotype was counted a few times. The CDR3 is CAISEGDRGTDTQYF. The CDR3 DNA sequence: TGTGCCATCAGTGAAGGGGACAGGGGCACAGATACGCAGTATTTT. The gene calls are TRBV10-3 and TRBJ2-3; 9 nucleotides align to TRBD1. J gave up 1 base and V 3 bases, and 2 bases lay outside the gene matches. CDR1 and CDR2 (germline): ENHRY, SYGVKD. The CDR3 has 15 residues.

The table lists this clonotype with many counts. The genes are TRBV20-1 and TRBJ2-5; D is perhaps TRBD1 (5 bases). V lost 6 bases to trimming and J lost 7 bases, with 9 bases between them. The V gene's germline CDR1 is DFQATT and CDR2 SNEGSKA (reference sequence). The CDR3 is 10 amino acids. CDR3 loop: CSATTGTQYF. The CDR3 DNA follows: TGCAGTGCCACAACAGGGACCCAGTACTTC.

In regard to this clonotype: Given a much more abundant clone one base away, this may be a read error. The chain uses TRBV27 and TRBJ2-7, with 8 nucleotides matching TRBD2. Germline V lookup: CDR1 MNHEY, CDR2 SMNVEV (reference sequence). This CDR3 has 13 residues. J was trimmed by 5 bases and V by 6 bases; bases with no gene match: 6. The CDR3 DNA is TGTGCCAGCAGCCTGCGGGAGGCCGACGAGCAGTACTTC. This sequence encodes CASSLREADEQYF.

The table lists this clonotype with many counts. The V and J genes are TRBV6-6 and TRBJ2-7, with D possibly called TRBD1 or TRBD2 (6 bases each). The CDR3 is made up of 14 amino acids. V lost 7 bases to trimming and J lost 4 bases, with 17 bases between them. Germline V gene sequence: CDR1 MNHNY, CDR2 SVGAGI (reference sequence). This chain's CDR3 is CASTSSGGTYEQYF. In DNA form, the CDR3 reads TGTGCCAGCACCTCGTCCGGGGGCACTTACGAGCAGTACTTC.

This clonotype showed up just a few times. This chain uses TRBV7-2 with TRBJ1-1; D may be TRBD1 (6 bases). The germline V and J ends were trimmed by 2 bases and 4 bases, with 14 bases remaining between them. This CDR3 region has 15 residues. Looked up from germline, CDR1 is SGHTA and CDR2 is FQGNSA. CDR3 loop: CASSLLGQGSTEAFF. CDR3 bases: TGTGCCAGCAGCTTATTGGGTCAGGGGAGCACTGAAGCTTTCTTT. The complete variable domain, with remaining parts taken from reference TRBV7-2 and TRBJ1-1, reads GAGVSQSPSNKVTEKGKDVELRCDPISGHTALYWYRQSLGQGLEFLIYFQGNSAPDKSGLPSDRFSAERTGGSVSTLTIQRTQQEDSAVYLCASSLLGQGSTEAFFGQGTRLTVV.

The V gene is TRBV18, the J gene TRBJ1-1; maybe TRBD1 (5 bases). V was pared by 4 bases and J by 3 bases, with 9 bases between. Germline lookup yields CDR1 KGHSH and CDR2 LQKENI. This CDR3 has 13 residues. The CDR3 sequence is CASSRDPDTEAFF. CDR3 sequence (DNA): TGTGCCAGCTCACGGGACCCCGACACTGAAGCTTTCTTT.

This clonotype appeared many times. The rearrangement uses TRBV5-1 and TRBJ1-5; D perhaps matches TRBD1 (6 bases). The CDR3 has 14 residues. CDR1 SGHRS and CDR2 YFSETQ come from the germline V gene. The V end was cut by 1 base, the J end by 5 bases, with 10 bases between. CDR3 DNA: TGCGCCAGCAGCTTGACAGGGTTGGATCAGCCCCAGCATTTT. Its translation is CASSLTGLDQPQHF. The full variable domain, with the rest looked up from reference TRBV5-1 and TRBJ1-5, is KAGVTQTPRYLIKTRGQQVTLSCSPISGHRSVSWYQQTPGQGLQFLFEYFSETQRNKGNFPGRFSGRQFSNSRSEMNVSTLELGDSALYLCASSLTGLDQPQHFGDGTRLSIL.

This clonotype was picked up many times. DNA for the CDR3: TGTGCCAGCACACAGCTTGGGCGTGGGACAGATACGCAGTATTTT. It is translated as CASTQLGRGTDTQYF. V is TRBV2 and J is TRBJ2-3; no firm D call. Germline V gene lookup returns CDR1 SNHLY and CDR2 FYNNEI. The CDR3 is 15 amino acids. V shed 7 bases and J shed 3 bases, with 17 bases lying between them.

The chain combines TRBV12-3 or TRBV12-4 with TRBJ1-4, with unresolved D. Trimming removed 2 bases from V and 7 bases from J, with 2 bases in between. There are 11 residues in the CDR3. This CDR3 is CASSLSEKLFF. CDR3 nucleotide sequence: TGTGCCAGCAGTTTATCTGAAAAACTGTTTTTT.

At least ten counts were recorded for this clonotype. V is TRBV5-1 and J is TRBJ2-1; no clear D gene. The V gene lost 0 bases and the J gene lost 10 bases, with 8 bases spanning the gap. This CDR3 contains 12 residues. Germline V gene data show CDR1 as SGHRS and CDR2 as YFSETQ. Here the CDR3 reads CASSLGLPEQFF. DNA of the CDR3: TGCGCCAGCAGCTTGGGTCTTCCGGAGCAGTTCTTC. The full variable domain, completed using reference TRBV5-1 and TRBJ2-1, is KAGVTQTPRYLIKTRGQQVTLSCSPISGHRSVSWYQQTPGQGLQFLFEYFSETQRNKGNFPGRFSGRQFSNSRSEMNVSTLELGDSALYLCASSLGLPEQFFGPGTRLTVL.

At least ten counts were recorded for this clonotype. V gene TRBV20-1 combines with J gene TRBJ1-1; D is uncertain. With 3 bases removed from V and 1 base from J, the gap between germline ends came to 9 bases. From germline, CDR1 is DFQATT and CDR2 SNEGSKA (reference sequence). There are 13 residues in the CDR3. The CDR3 sequence is CSASRSANTEAFF. CDR3 nucleotide sequence: TGCAGTGCTAGTAGGTCCGCGAACACTGAAGCTTTCTTT.

This clonotype has just a few counts. The rearrangement links TRBV27 to TRBJ2-5; TRBD2 matches 7 bases. Germline assignment: CDR1 MNHEY and CDR2 SMNVEV (reference sequence). V gave up 6 bases and J gave up 4 bases; unmatched junction bases: 11. The length of the CDR3 is 15 residues. CDR3 residues: CASRGFGRAAETQYF. CDR3 nucleotide sequence: TGTGCCAGCAGGGGATTTGGGAGGGCCGCAGAGACCCAGTACTTC.

This clonotype was seen a few times. The chain combines TRBV7-8 with TRBJ2-3; D remains ambiguous. The germline V gene has CDR1 SGHVS and CDR2 FQNEAQ. V was trimmed by 0 bases and J by 5 bases, leaving 3 bases between them. The CDR3 is 12 residues long. The CDR3 DNA reads TGTGCCAGCAGCTTAGCGCGAGATACGCAGTATTTT. It specifies CASSLARDTQYF.

This sequence joins TRBV5-6 and TRBJ2-7, with D perhaps matching TRBD2 (5 bases). Germline CDR1 is SGHDT and CDR2 is YYEEEE. Trimming shortened V by 4 bases and J by 1 base, and 18 bases separated the two germline ends. The CDR3 covers 16 residues. The CDR3 DNA follows: TGTGCCAGCAGCCTGGGAGCCGGACGTCGGTCCTACGAGCAGTACTTC. It codes for CASSLGAGRRSYEQYF. The variable domain in full, with the rest retrieved from reference TRBV5-6 and TRBJ2-7, is DAGVTQSPTHLIKTRGQQVTLRCSPKSGHDTVSWYQQALGQGPQFIFQYYEEEERQRGNFPDRFSGHQFPNYSSELNVNALLLGDSALYLCASSLGAGRRSYEQYFGPGTRLTVT.

This clonotype was seen at least ten times. This chain joins TRBV20-1 and TRBJ1-1; TRBD1 aligns across 8 bases. The CDR3 has 10 amino acids. The trim removed 5 bases at V and 8 bases at J, leaving 1 base unmatched. CDR1 and CDR2 (germline): DFQATT, SNEGSKA (reference sequence). The CDR3 region is CSAYRGEAFF. The CDR3 coding sequence is TGCAGTGCTTACAGGGGGGAAGCTTTCTTT.

The chain couples TRBV7-9 to TRBJ1-6; the D gene is possibly TRBD1 (5 bases). V was pared by 1 base and J by 9 bases, with 10 bases between. Looked up from germline, CDR1 is SEHNR and CDR2 is FQNEAQ (reference sequence). The CDR3 sequence is 14 residues long. CDR3 amino acids: CASSLVGGTSPLHF. DNA of the CDR3: TGTGCCAGCAGCTTAGTGGGGGGAACTTCACCCCTCCACTTT.

This clonotype was counted at least ten times. This chain joins TRBV5-5 and TRBJ2-1, with D hard to call. CDR1 and CDR2 (germline): SGHKS, YYEKEE (reference sequence). Trimming pared 0 bases from V and 9 bases from J, leaving 16 bases between. CDR3 length: 15 residues. This chain's CDR3 is CASSLAGVNRAEQFF. CDR3 nucleotides: TGTGCCAGCAGCTTGGCCGGCGTGAACCGAGCTGAGCAGTTCTTC.

This clonotype was detected many times. The chain employs TRBV12-3 or TRBV12-4 and TRBJ1-2; D is possibly TRBD1 (5 bases). CDR3 size: 13 residues. V lost 7 bases, J lost 5 bases, and 14 bases lay in between. CDR3 nucleotides: TGTGCCAGCACACCCCGGGGGGGGTATGGCTACACCTTC. Translated, it gives CASTPRGGYGYTF.

This clonotype was recorded many times. This rearrangement joins TRBV6-5 to TRBJ1-4; D gene ambiguous. The germline V gene has CDR1 MNHEY and CDR2 SVGAGI. The CDR3 is 13 amino acids. Trimming stripped 6 bases from V and 7 bases from J, with 12 bases between. The CDR3 nucleotides are TGTGCCAGCAGCCGAATAAGGGTTGAAAAACTGTTTTTT. Protein sequence: CASSRIRVEKLFF.

This clonotype was counted many times. The J gene is TRBJ2-6, the V gene TRBV6-2 or TRBV6-3, with D hard to call. The CDR3 has 15 residues. The V and J ends lost 6 bases and 3 bases respectively, with 12 bases between them. Germline lookup yields CDR1 MNHEY and CDR2 SVGEGT. CDR3 nucleotide sequence: TGTGCCAGCAGCCACTTCAAAAATGGGGCCAACGTCCTGACTTTC. Its protein product is CASSHFKNGANVLTF.